This TCR beta chain comes out of a study of chemoradiotherapy in HPV16-positive cancers. The assay was immunoSEQ multiplex PCR, and TCRdb's table has in-frame clones only and misses some. The sample lists about 15,000 clones, under 85% occurring once. Over chemoradiotherapy, repertoires were sampled more than once. Germline loops: CDR1 PRHDT, CDR2 FYEKMQ (reference sequence). CDR3 size: 13 residues. The V end was cut by 2 bases, the J end by 6 bases, with 7 bases between. The material was obtained from a patient who underwent chemoradiotherapy. The source is a human donor with HPV-associated anogenital cancer. The chain is built from TRBV13 and TRBJ1-4, with D possibly being TRBD1 (5 bases). CDR3 DNA sequence: TGTGCCAGCAGCTTACAGGGTGATGAAAAACTGTTTTTT. Protein product: CASSLQGDEKLFF.